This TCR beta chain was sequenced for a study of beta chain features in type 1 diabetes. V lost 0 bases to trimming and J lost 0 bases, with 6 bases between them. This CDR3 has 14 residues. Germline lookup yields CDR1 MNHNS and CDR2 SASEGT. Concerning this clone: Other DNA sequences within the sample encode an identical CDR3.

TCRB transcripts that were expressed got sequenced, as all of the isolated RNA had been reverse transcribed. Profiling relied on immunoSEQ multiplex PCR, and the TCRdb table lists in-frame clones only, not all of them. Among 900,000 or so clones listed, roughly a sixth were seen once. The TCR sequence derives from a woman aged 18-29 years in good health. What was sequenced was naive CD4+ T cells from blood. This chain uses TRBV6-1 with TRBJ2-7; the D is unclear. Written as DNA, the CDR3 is TGTGCCAGCAGTGAAGCGGGAAACTCCTACGAGCAGTACTTC. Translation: CASSEAGNSYEQYF.